This T cell receptor beta chain originates from a study of cytomegalovirus exposure and HLA in healthy donors. Primers included in the PCR were 60 Vbeta and 13 Jbeta primers. Clones were sequenced by immunoSEQ multiplex PCR, and TCRdb holds only the in-frame ones, with some missing. The sample records 110,000 to 150,000 clones, 80% to 85% being singletons. Study-wide results and caveats: The study found most TCR sequences rare, yet found some public TCRs in many donors. Several of the most significant clusters appeared linked to common viral pathogens, based on a later analysis.

Germline-derived CDR1 and CDR2 are SGHVS and FNYEAQ. Trimming removed 5 bases from V and 0 bases from J; junction bases left unmatched: 9. The length of the CDR3 is 16 residues. Comment on this clone: Its antigen is undetermined.

The chain uses TRBV7-6 and TRBJ2-7; TRBD1 aligns across 8 bases. The source material was PBMCs. The TCR comes from a male donor in good health and CMV-seronegative. The CDR3: CASSLMQGASSYEQYF. The CDR3 nucleotides read TGTGCCAGCAGCCTCATGCAGGGGGCCTCCTCCTACGAGCAGTACTTC.